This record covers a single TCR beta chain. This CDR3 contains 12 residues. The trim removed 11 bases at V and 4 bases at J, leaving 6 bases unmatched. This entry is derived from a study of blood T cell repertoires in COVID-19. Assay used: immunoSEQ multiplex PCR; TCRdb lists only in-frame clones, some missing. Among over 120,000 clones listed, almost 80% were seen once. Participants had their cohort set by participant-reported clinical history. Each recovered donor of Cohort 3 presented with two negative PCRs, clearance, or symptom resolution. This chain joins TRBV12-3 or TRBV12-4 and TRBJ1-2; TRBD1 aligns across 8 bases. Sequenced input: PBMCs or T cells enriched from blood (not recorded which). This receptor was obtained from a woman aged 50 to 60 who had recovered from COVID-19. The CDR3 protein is CASDRGGYGYTF. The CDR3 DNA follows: TGTGCCTCCGACAGGGGAGGCTATGGCTACACCTTC.